One T cell receptor (beta chain) is described in this entry. This clone has more than one count but fewer than ten. Relative to the germline gene, one junction end is altered; a read error may explain this. The entry originates in a study of tacrolimus-resistant gene-edited T cells for transplant recipients (dated by TCRdb to about 2020). General notes on the study: TCRbeta sequencing compared clonality and clone numbers between expanded FKBP12 knockout and unedited CMV-specific T cell products. As a safety check, repertoire sequencing was used to rule out clonal outgrowth driven by transformation after gene editing. Sequencing was performed for two donors, with one unedited and one FKBP12 knockout CMV-specific T cell product contributed by each donor. Results the study describes overall, beyond this receptor: The repertoire comparisons (Figure 5) were based on n = 2. It was concluded by the authors that the TCRbeta repertoire was not drastically skewed by gene editing and that excessive clonal expansion was not caused by gene editing. No Morisita similarity was observed between repertoires from different donors, whereas high similarity was observed between knockout and unedited products from the same donor. Comparable clonality, top-10 clone read coverage, and total clone numbers were found for knockout and unedited products.

Based on the germline V gene (reference sequence), the CDR1 and CDR2 sequences are SSHAT and FNYEAQ. Inclusive of the bounding cysteine and phenylalanine, the CDR3 is 13 residues long. The entry retains the CDR3 DNA only, 39 bases that are in frame from base 1. Genomic DNA served as the input for TCRbeta sequencing, which was run through the immunoSEQ service. Regarding the original processing steps: The repertoires were analyzed in immunoSEQ ANALYZER 3.0, which was used to calculate Morisita similarity, clonality, top-10 clone coverage and total clone counts. Clonality was put on a scale on which 1 meant a monoclonal product and lower values meant a more diverse product. TCRdb took over this immuneACCESS table, retaining in-frame rearrangements with V and J assigned. Such tables are incomplete; in checked studies, under half of the missing clones stem from an unresolved V gene, and the remainder is unexplained. Clone size and V and J calls were adopted from that table, with D and trimming inferred from the DNA. The sample table lists several hundred clones, roughly 37% of them with a count of one. The top ten clonotypes cover about 76% of the sample.

This specimen's treatment or condition label, per the study, means: CRISPR-Cas9 RNP knockout of FKBP12 using synthetic sgRNA#2. Before enrichment with an IFNgamma secretion assay kit, PBMCs were stimulated for more than five hours with overlapping CMV pp65 and IE-1 peptide pools. FKBP12 knockout was performed on day 7 by electroporating Cas9 ribonucleoprotein using an Amaxa 4D-Nucleofector. Enriched CMV-specific T cells were expanded in culture with recombinant human IL-7 and IL-15. Before cryopreservation, T cell products were cultured for about 21 days. CMV-specific T cells were enriched from PBMCs by IFNgamma secretion after activation. Ribonucleoprotein complexes contained recombinant Streptococcus pyogenes Cas9 protein precomplexed with FKBP12-specific sgRNA. Synthetic sgRNA#2 was selected for subsequent experiments as the most effective, GMP-preferred guide.

This specimen consisted of a CMV-specific product grown in culture, obtained from cells with FKBP12 knockout. The sample's cell subset or site label is to be understood as: expanded CMV-specific T cell product isolated by IFNgamma secretion after CMV peptide stimulation. The V and J segments used are TRBV7-7 and TRBJ2-2; TRBD2 is a possible D gene, resting on 5 matching bases. This TCR was recovered from a human donor in good health, a blood donor. The DNA reads as follows: TGTGCTAGCAGCTTAGTGAGGGCCGGGGAGCTGTTTTTT. The translation is CASSLVRAGELFF.